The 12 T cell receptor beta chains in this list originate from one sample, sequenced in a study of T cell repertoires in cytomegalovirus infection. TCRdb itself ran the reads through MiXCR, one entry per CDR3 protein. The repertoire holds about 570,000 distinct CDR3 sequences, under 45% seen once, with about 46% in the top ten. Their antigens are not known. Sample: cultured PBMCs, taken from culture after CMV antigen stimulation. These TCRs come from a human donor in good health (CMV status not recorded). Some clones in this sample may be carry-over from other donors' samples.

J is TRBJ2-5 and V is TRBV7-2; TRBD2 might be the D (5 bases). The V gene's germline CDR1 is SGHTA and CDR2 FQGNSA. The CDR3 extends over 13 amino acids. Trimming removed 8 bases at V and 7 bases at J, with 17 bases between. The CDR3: CASVSGPSGTQYF. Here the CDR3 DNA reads TGTGCCAGCGTCAGCGGCCCTTCGGGGACCCAGTACTTC.

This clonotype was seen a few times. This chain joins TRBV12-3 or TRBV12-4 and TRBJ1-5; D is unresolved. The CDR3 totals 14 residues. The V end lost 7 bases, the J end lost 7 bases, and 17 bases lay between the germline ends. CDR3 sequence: CASTMGRVEQPQHF. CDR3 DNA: TGTGCCAGCACCATGGGTAGGGTCGAGCAGCCCCAGCATTTT.

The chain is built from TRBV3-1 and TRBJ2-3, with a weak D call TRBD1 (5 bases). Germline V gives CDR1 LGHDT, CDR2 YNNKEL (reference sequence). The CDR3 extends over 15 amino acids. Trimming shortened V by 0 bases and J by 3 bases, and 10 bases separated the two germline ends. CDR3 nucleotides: TGTGCCAGCAGCCAAGATTTGTGGACAACAGATACGCAGTATTTT. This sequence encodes CASSQDLWTTDTQYF.

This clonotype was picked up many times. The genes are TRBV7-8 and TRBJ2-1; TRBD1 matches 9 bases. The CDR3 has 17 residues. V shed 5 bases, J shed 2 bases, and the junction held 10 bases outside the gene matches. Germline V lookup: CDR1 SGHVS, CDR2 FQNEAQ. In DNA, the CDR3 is TGTGCCAGCAGCATTCCACGGACAGGGGAGACCTACAATGAGCAGTTCTTC. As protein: CASSIPRTGETYNEQFF.

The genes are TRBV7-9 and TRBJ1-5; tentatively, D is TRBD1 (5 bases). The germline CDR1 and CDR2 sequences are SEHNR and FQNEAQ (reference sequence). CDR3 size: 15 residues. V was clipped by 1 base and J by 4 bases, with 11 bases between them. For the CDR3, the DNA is TGTGCCAGCAGCTTAGGGGCCGGGGGGAATCAGCCCCAGCATTTT. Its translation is CASSLGAGGNQPQHF. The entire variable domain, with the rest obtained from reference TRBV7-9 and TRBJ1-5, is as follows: DTGVSQNPRHKITKRGQNVTFRCDPISEHNRLYWYRQTLGQGPEFLTYFQNEAQLEKSRLLSDRFSAERPKGSFSTLEIQRTEQGDSAMYLCASSLGAGGNQPQHFGDGTRLSIL.

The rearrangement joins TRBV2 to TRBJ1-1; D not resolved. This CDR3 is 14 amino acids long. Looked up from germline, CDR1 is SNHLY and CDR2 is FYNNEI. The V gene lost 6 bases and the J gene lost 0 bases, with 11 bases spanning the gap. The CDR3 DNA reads TGTGCCAGCAGCCCGAAGTCGATGAACACTGAAGCTTTCTTT. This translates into CASSPKSMNTEAFF.

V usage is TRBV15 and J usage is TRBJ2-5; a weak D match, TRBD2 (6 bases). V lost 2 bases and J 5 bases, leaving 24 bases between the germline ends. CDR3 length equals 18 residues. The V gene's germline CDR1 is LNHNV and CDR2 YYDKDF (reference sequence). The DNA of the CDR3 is TGTGCCACCAGCAGAACCCCCCGCGGGAAGCGGGTGGTGGAGACCCAGTACTTC. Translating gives CATSRTPRGKRVVETQYF.

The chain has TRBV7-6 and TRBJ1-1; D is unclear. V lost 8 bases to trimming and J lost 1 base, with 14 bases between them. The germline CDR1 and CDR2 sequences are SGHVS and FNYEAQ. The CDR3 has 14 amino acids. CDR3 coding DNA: TGTGCCAGCCGCGACCGCGGCACGAACACTGAAGCTTTCTTT. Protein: CASRDRGTNTEAFF. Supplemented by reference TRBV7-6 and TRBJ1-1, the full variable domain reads GAGVSQSPRYKVTKRGQDVALRCDPISGHVSLYWYRQALGQGPEFLTYFNYEAQQDKSGLPNDRFSAERPEGSISTLTIQRTEQRDSAMYRCASRDRGTNTEAFFGQGTRLTVV.

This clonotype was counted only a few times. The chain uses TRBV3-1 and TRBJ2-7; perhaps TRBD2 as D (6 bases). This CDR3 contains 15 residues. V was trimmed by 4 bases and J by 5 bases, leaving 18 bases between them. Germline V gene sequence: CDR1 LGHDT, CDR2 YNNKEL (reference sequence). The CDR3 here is CASSPSRSAGNEQYF. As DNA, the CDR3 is TGTGCCAGCAGCCCCTCCAGGTCAGCGGGTAACGAGCAGTACTTC.

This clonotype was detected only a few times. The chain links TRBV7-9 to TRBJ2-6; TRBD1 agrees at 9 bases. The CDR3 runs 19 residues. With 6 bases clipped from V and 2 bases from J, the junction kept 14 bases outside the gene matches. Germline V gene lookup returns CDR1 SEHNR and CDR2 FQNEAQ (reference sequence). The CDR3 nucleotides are TGTGCCAGCAGGAAATCCCCGGGACAGGGAAGACCTGGGGCCAACGTCCTGACTTTC. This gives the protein CASRKSPGQGRPGANVLTF. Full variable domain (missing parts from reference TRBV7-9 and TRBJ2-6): DTGVSQNPRHKITKRGQNVTFRCDPISEHNRLYWYRQTLGQGPEFLTYFQNEAQLEKSRLLSDRFSAERPKGSFSTLEIQRTEQGDSAMYLCASRKSPGQGRPGANVLTFGAGSRLTVL.

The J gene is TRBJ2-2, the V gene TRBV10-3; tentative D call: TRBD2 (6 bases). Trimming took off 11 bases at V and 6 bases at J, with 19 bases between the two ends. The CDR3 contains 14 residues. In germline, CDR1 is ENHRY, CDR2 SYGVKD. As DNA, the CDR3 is TGTGCCTCTGTGGACCGCCGGGGGTCCGGGGAGCTGTTTTTT. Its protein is CASVDRRGSGELFF.

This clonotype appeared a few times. The DNA for the CDR3 is TGTGCCAGCACTAGCGGGAGTTCCGAGCAGTACTTC. Amino acids: CASTSGSSEQYF. V and J are TRBV28 and TRBJ2-7; 10 nucleotides align to TRBD2. The length of the CDR3 is 12 residues. The V and J ends lost 7 bases and 6 bases, in that order; junction bases with no gene match: 3. Germline CDR1 MDHEN, CDR2 SYDVKM.